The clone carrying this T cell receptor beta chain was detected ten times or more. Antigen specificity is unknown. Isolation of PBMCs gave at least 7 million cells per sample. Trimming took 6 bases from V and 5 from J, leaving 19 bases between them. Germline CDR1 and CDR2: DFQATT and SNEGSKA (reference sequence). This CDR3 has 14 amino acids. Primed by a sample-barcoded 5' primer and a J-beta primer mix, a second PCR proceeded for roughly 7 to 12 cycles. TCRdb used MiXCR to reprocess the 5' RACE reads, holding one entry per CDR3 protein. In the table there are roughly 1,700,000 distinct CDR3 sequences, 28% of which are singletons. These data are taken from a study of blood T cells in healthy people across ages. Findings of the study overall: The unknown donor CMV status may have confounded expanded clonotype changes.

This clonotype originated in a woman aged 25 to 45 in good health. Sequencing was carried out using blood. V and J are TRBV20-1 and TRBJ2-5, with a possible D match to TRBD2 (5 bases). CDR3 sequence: CSAPPTIRGETQYF. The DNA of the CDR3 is TGCAGTGCCCCCCCGACTATCCGAGGGGAGACCCAGTACTTC.